These 22 T cell receptor beta chains came from one sample sequenced in a study of cytomegalovirus exposure and HLA in healthy donors. In the PCR, 60 Vbeta and 13 Jbeta primers were used. The repertoire was sequenced with immunoSEQ multiplex PCR; TCRdb's copy has only in-frame clones and lacks some. The sample carries about 160,000 clones, under 70% recorded once. Sequencing input: PBMCs. These receptors originate from a woman in her thirties or forties in good health and CMV-seropositive.

The chain uses TRBV7-2 and TRBJ2-5; D gene unclear. V was cut by 3 bases and J by 5 bases, with 10 bases left in between. The CDR3 covers 13 residues. Germline CDR1 SGHTA, CDR2 FQGNSA. The CDR3 here is CASSLTAGETQYF. The DNA for the CDR3 is TGTGCCAGCAGCTTGACCGCCGGGGAGACCCAGTACTTC.

The chain has TRBV5-1 and TRBJ2-2, with 7 bases matching TRBD1. From germline, CDR1 is SGHRS and CDR2 YFSETQ. The CDR3 has 15 amino acids. The J segment lost 4 bases and the V segment lost 2 bases, leaving 5 bases of the junction unmatched. For the CDR3, the DNA is TGCGCCAGCAGCTTAAGGACAGGCAGCACCGGGGAGCTGTTTTTT. Translated: CASSLRTGSTGELFF.

The rearrangement links TRBV25-1 to TRBJ2-1; TRBD1 agrees at 12 bases. The junction had 6 bases not matched to a gene; V was cut back by 4 bases and J by 8 bases. CDR1 MGHDK and CDR2 SYGVNS come from the germline V gene. The CDR3 is 15 residues long. CDR3 amino acids: CASSGGGQGAYEQFF. The CDR3 coding sequence is TGTGCCAGCAGTGGGGGGGGACAGGGGGCTTATGAGCAGTTCTTC. Combining the CDR3 with reference TRBV25-1 and TRBJ2-1 gives the whole variable domain EADIYQTPRYLVIGTGKKITLECSQTMGHDKMYWYQQDPGMELHLIHYSYGVNSTEKGDLSSESTVSRIRTEHFPLTLESARPSHTSQYLCASSGGGQGAYEQFFGPGTRLTVL.

Regarding this clone: This sample includes further DNA sequences coding for the same CDR3. The chain links TRBV4-1 to TRBJ2-7, with 13 bases aligning to TRBD2. This CDR3 comprises 16 residues. The V gene's germline CDR1 is MGHRA and CDR2 YSYEKL. The trim removed 3 bases at V and 1 base at J, leaving 3 bases unmatched. The CDR3 protein is CASSHPGLAGSYEQYF. For the CDR3, the DNA is TGCGCCAGCAGCCATCCGGGACTAGCGGGATCCTACGAGCAGTACTTC.

The chain recombines TRBV5-1 with TRBJ1-1; possibly TRBD1 for D (5 bases). Germline CDR1 is SGHRS and CDR2 is YFSETQ. This CDR3 contains 15 residues. V was clipped by 0 bases and J by 1 base, with 10 bases between them. The CDR3 loop reads CASSLVGVGNTEAFF. CDR3 nucleotides: TGCGCCAGCAGCTTGGTAGGGGTGGGGAACACTGAAGCTTTCTTT.

This chain connects TRBV19 to TRBJ2-6; D is unresolved. Trimming removed 4 bases from V and 0 bases from J, with 4 bases in between. Per germline, CDR1 LNHDA and CDR2 SQIVND (reference sequence). CDR3 length equals 14 residues. The CDR3 reads CASSTNSGANVLTF. CDR3 in DNA: TGTGCCAGTAGTACTAACTCTGGGGCCAACGTCCTGACTTTC.

The table lists this clone with a few counts. This chain joins TRBV9 and TRBJ2-3; 11 bases are a match to TRBD2. Germline V gene lookup returns CDR1 SGDLS and CDR2 YYNGEE. V was pared by 4 bases and J by 9 bases, with 10 bases of the junction left unmatched. The CDR3 runs 15 residues. CDR3 in DNA: TGTGCCAGCAGCCCCGGGACTAGCGGTGGGGGCACGCAGTATTTT. Encoded protein: CASSPGTSGGGTQYF.

This clone was picked up a small number of times. V and J are TRBV9 and TRBJ2-7, with 14 bases fitting TRBD2. Per the germline V gene, CDR1 is SGDLS and CDR2 is YYNGEE. The CDR3 contains 16 residues. The ends lost 3 bases at V and 6 bases at J; junction bases unmatched: 8. The CDR3 coding sequence is TGTGCCAGCAGCGCGGGACTAGCGGGAGAGGTCCCCGAGCAGTACTTC. Its translation is CASSAGLAGEVPEQYF.

The chain recombines TRBV25-1 with TRBJ2-7; D is possibly TRBD2 (6 bases). V was trimmed by 4 bases and J by 6 bases, leaving 16 bases between them. CDR3 length: 14 amino acids. Germline V CDR1 and CDR2: MGHDK, SYGVNS. CDR3 coding DNA: TGTGCCAGCAGTGCCGGGACTCCCTCGGGCGAGCAGTACTTC. The encoded protein is CASSAGTPSGEQYF.

The chain is built from TRBV6-5 and TRBJ2-1, with unresolved D. This CDR3 spans 15 amino acids. Deletions cut 3 bases from V and 3 bases from J, with 12 bases between. Germline V lookup: CDR1 MNHEY, CDR2 SVGAGI. CDR3 residues: CASSYSRNSYNEQFF. For the CDR3, the DNA is TGTGCCAGCAGTTATAGTCGGAACAGCTACAATGAGCAGTTCTTC.

V and J are TRBV7-9 and TRBJ1-1, with 7 bases aligning to TRBD1. Germline V gene lookup returns CDR1 SEHNR and CDR2 FQNEAQ (reference sequence). V was pared by 5 bases and J by 6 bases, with 6 bases of the junction left unmatched. CDR3 size: 13 residues. The CDR3 is CASSPQGYSEAFF. CDR3 nucleotide sequence: TGTGCCAGCAGCCCACAGGGGTACTCTGAAGCTTTCTTT.

This chain uses TRBV9 with TRBJ1-2; a weak D match, TRBD1 (6 bases). The CDR3 is made up of 16 amino acids. Germline assignment: CDR1 SGDLS and CDR2 YYNGEE. The germline V and J ends were trimmed by 7 bases and 4 bases, with 23 bases remaining between them. DNA for the CDR3: TGTGCCAGCGGATCAGGGGTCCACAGTATCGGCTATGGCTACACCTTC. It is translated as CASGSGVHSIGYGYTF. Drawing the rest from reference TRBV9 and TRBJ1-2, the complete variable domain is DSGVTQTPKHLITATGQRVTLRCSPRSGDLSVYWYQQSLDQGLQFLIQYYNGEERAKGNILERFSAQQFPDLHSELNLSSLELGDSALYFCASGSGVHSIGYGYTFGSGTRLTVV.

In this sample, this clone turned up once. V gene TRBV19 combines with J gene TRBJ2-5; tentative D call: TRBD1 (5 bases). The J call may be wrong; the DNA end is better matched by TRBJ2-7. This CDR3 has 15 residues. Germline CDR1 reads LNHDA; CDR2 reads SQIVND (reference sequence). Written as DNA, the CDR3 is TGTGCCAGTAGTATCCGTCCAGGGTATTCCTACGAGCAGTACTTC. Its protein product is CASSIRPGYSYEQYF.

The V call is TRBV4-3, the J call TRBJ2-3, with 14 bases lining up with TRBD2. Looked up from germline, CDR1 is LGHNA and CDR2 is YSLEER. This CDR3 comprises 17 residues. J gave up 5 bases and V 2 bases, and 6 bases lay outside the gene matches. CDR3 residues: CASSQLGLAGAGDTQYF. The CDR3 DNA is TGCGCCAGCAGCCAACTGGGACTAGCGGGAGCGGGAGATACGCAGTATTTT.

The chain links TRBV7-2 to TRBJ1-1, with D unclear. Trimming left V 1 base short and J 1 base short, with 10 bases between. This CDR3 contains 15 residues. Germline-derived CDR1 and CDR2 are SGHTA and FQGNSA. This CDR3 is CASSLDQDSNTEAFF. CDR3 bases: TGTGCCAGCAGCTTAGACCAGGACTCGAACACTGAAGCTTTCTTT.

V and J are TRBV4-2 and TRBJ2-1; a possible D gene is TRBD2 (7 bases). Germline CDR1 is LGHNA and CDR2 is YNFKEQ. Trimming pared 0 bases from V and 3 bases from J, leaving 30 bases between. The CDR3 covers 22 residues. The CDR3 DNA follows: TGTGCCAGCAGCCAAGATTTCGCGAGCCTTCTGATGGTAGGGGGGGGCTACAATGAGCAGTTCTTC. Protein sequence: CASSQDFASLLMVGGGYNEQFF.

In this sample, this clone turned up a few times. This chain joins TRBV5-1 and TRBJ1-2; maybe TRBD1 (5 bases). The CDR3 is 14 amino acids. Trimming shortened V by 1 base and J by 5 bases, and 12 bases separated the two germline ends. CDR1 is SGHRS, CDR2 YFSETQ, per germline. The CDR3 DNA reads as TGCGCCAGCAGCTTGTCACAGGCCCAATATGGCTACACCTTC. This sequence encodes CASSLSQAQYGYTF.

This sequence joins TRBV4-3 and TRBJ1-2; 11 bases agree with TRBD1. CDR3 length equals 14 residues. CDR1 and CDR2 (germline): LGHNA, YSLEER. The V and J ends lost 5 bases and 4 bases, in that order; junction bases with no gene match: 3. CDR3 nucleotides: TGCGCCAGCAGCTCGGGGACAGGGGGCTATGGCTACACCTTC. Protein: CASSSGTGGYGYTF.

The chain carries TRBV5-4 and TRBJ2-3; 7 positions match TRBD2. Germline V gene data show CDR1 as SGHNT and CDR2 as YYREEE (reference sequence). V dropped 1 base and J dropped 3; count of bases not matched to a gene: 5. This CDR3 has 15 amino acids. The CDR3 nucleotides read TGTGCCAGCAGCTTGCGGCTAGCGGAAACAGATACGCAGTATTTT. Amino acid sequence: CASSLRLAETDTQYF.

This clone was counted a few times. An end of the junction differs from the germline gene, which may be a read error. The chain is built from TRBV7-7 and TRBJ2-3; D is uncertain. Germline-derived CDR1 and CDR2 are SSHAT and FNYEAQ (reference sequence). The CDR3 totals 15 residues. CDR3 bases: TGTGCTAGCAGCTCTAGATCCCCTATAACAGATACGCAGTATTTT. Residues: CASSSRSPITDTQYF.

The rearrangement links TRBV19 to TRBJ1-6; 7 bases agree with TRBD1. The V segment lost 5 bases and the J segment 7 bases; nucleotides outside the gene matches: 8. This CDR3 is built from 15 residues. Per germline, CDR1 LNHDA and CDR2 SQIVND (reference sequence). The DNA of the CDR3 is TGTGCCAGTAGTCTACCGACGACAGGGAATTCACCCCTCCACTTT. Encoded protein: CASSLPTTGNSPLHF.

The rearrangement links TRBV7-2 to TRBJ2-5, with 11 positions matching TRBD2. Trimming took 5 bases from V and 5 from J; bases not matched to a gene: 10. Germline V gene sequence: CDR1 SGHTA, CDR2 FQGNSA. The CDR3 covers 16 residues. CDR3: CASSRIAGGPVETQYF. For the CDR3, the DNA is TGTGCCAGCAGCCGTATAGCGGGAGGGCCGGTTGAGACCCAGTACTTC.